These 9 T cell receptor beta chains share one sample of origin, sequenced in a study of blood T cell repertoires in COVID-19. Sequenced by immunoSEQ multiplex PCR; TCRdb stores in-frame clones only, minus some. Seen here are fewer than 250,000 clones, roughly nine tenths observed once, and the top ten hold around 24%. Sequencing was done on a sample of PBMCs or T cells enriched from blood (not recorded which). These TCRs come from a woman aged 40 to 50 in a cohort exposed to, infected with or recovered from COVID-19 (not recorded which).

The genes are TRBV6-1 and TRBJ1-6; the D gene is possibly TRBD1 (6 bases). Germline V CDR1 and CDR2: MNHNS, SASEGT. V lost 2 bases to trimming and J lost 0 bases, with 8 bases between them. The CDR3 loop spans 16 amino acids. CDR3 residues: CASSERGGSYNSPLHF. Here the CDR3 DNA reads TGTGCCAGCAGTGAAAGGGGGGGCTCCTATAATTCACCCCTCCACTTT.

The chain uses TRBV25-1 and TRBJ2-3; tentatively, D is TRBD1 (6 bases). Trimming took 1 base from V and 3 from J, leaving 17 bases between them. CDR3 length: 17 amino acids. The germline V gene has CDR1 MGHDK and CDR2 SYGVNS. In DNA, the CDR3 is TGTGCCAGCAGTGAATTAACAGGGCAGATAGGAACAGATACGCAGTATTTT. Protein sequence: CASSELTGQIGTDTQYF.

This chain joins TRBV6-5 and TRBJ1-1; D gene ambiguous. The CDR3 extends over 14 amino acids. Germline values: CDR1 MNHEY, CDR2 SVGAGI. Trimming left V 9 bases short and J 3 bases short, with 17 bases between. This CDR3 is CASEEEVEDTEAFF. Written as DNA, the CDR3 is TGTGCCAGTGAAGAAGAGGTAGAGGACACTGAAGCTTTCTTT.

This sequence joins TRBV2 and TRBJ2-3, with D possibly being TRBD2 (5 bases). The CDR3 consists of 13 residues. Germline V lookup: CDR1 SNHLY, CDR2 FYNNEI. V dropped 6 bases and J dropped 3 bases, with 10 bases sitting between them. The CDR3 DNA follows: TGTGCCAGCAGGGGAGAGGGAACAGATACGCAGTATTTT. Its protein product is CASRGEGTDTQYF.

V usage is TRBV7-2 and J usage is TRBJ2-1, with TRBD2 matching 8 bases. CDR3 length: 13 amino acids. Trimming at V came to 11 bases and at J to 2 bases, leaving 5 bases not matched to a gene. Germline V gene data show CDR1 as SGHTA and CDR2 as FQGNSA. The CDR3: CASGLAPYNEQFF. The CDR3 nucleotides are TGTGCCTCCGGACTAGCCCCCTACAATGAGCAGTTCTTC.

The sample holds a few counts of this clone. The chain joins TRBV7-8 to TRBJ2-3; D is possibly TRBD2 (5 bases). With 7 bases removed from V and 1 base from J, the gap between germline ends came to 15 bases. The CDR3 totals 15 residues. In germline, CDR1 is SGHVS, CDR2 FQNEAQ. CDR3 in amino acids: CASILGAPGTDTQYF. The CDR3 bases are TGTGCCAGCATCCTGGGAGCGCCCGGCACAGATACGCAGTATTTT.

The chain combines TRBV24-1 with TRBJ1-2; weak D call: TRBD1 (5 bases). The CDR3 runs to 15 residues. V was clipped by 4 bases and J by 4 bases, with 15 bases between them. The V gene's germline CDR1 is KGHDR and CDR2 SFDVKD. The CDR3 region has the DNA TGTGCCACCAGTGACCCCACCGGGGGAGGCTATGGCTACACCTTC. As protein: CATSDPTGGGYGYTF.

In its sample, this clone was seen a few times. The J gene is TRBJ1-6, the V gene TRBV27; D is possibly TRBD1 (6 bases). V dropped 0 bases and J dropped 3 bases, with 6 bases sitting between them. Germline loops: CDR1 MNHEY, CDR2 SMNVEV (reference sequence). The CDR3 length is 15 residues. The CDR3 spells CASSLSTGYNSPLHF. CDR3 nucleotide sequence: TGTGCCAGCAGTTTATCGACAGGCTATAATTCACCCCTCCACTTT.

The chain uses TRBV12-5 and TRBJ2-3; D unresolved. V dropped 7 bases and J dropped 0 bases, with 20 bases sitting between them. This CDR3 comprises 17 residues. Germline V gives CDR1 LGHNT, CDR2 FRNRAP. The CDR3 sequence: CASVPMRSGMSTDTQYF. The CDR3 DNA reads as TGTGCTAGTGTCCCGATGCGATCAGGAATGAGCACAGATACGCAGTATTTT.